This T cell receptor beta chain stems from a study of blood T cell repertoires in COVID-19. Study as a whole: PBMCs, B-cell-depleted T cells, or T cells were the source of the cDNA or gDNA that made up the material.

Libraries were prepared by immunoSEQ multiplex PCR; TCRdb keeps only in-frame clonotypes and omits some of them. Of some 88,000 clones in the sample, roughly 87% were seen once. Germline V gene data show CDR1 as SGHNT and CDR2 as YYREEE (reference sequence). This CDR3 comprises 16 residues. Trimming at V came to 3 bases and at J to 2 bases, leaving 4 bases not matched to a gene. The source is a man aged 55 to 70 with acute or convalescent COVID-19. Sequenced sample: peripheral blood. The chain is built from TRBV5-4 and TRBJ2-5, with TRBD2 identical over 13 bases. The CDR3 DNA sequence: TGTGCCAGCAGCTCGGGACTAGCGGGGCGGCAAGAGACCCAGTACTTC. Protein: CASSSGLAGRQETQYF.